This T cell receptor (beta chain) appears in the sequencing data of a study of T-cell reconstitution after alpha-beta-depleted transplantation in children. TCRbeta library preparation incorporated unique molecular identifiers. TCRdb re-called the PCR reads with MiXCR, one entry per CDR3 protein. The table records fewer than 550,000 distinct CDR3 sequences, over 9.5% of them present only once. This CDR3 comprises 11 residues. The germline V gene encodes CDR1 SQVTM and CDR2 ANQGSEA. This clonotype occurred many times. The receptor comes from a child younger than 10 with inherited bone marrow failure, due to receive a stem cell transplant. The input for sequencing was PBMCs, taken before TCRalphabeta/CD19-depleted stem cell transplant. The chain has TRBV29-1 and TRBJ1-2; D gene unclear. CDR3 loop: CSIVVDYGYTF. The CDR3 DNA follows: TGCAGTATTGTCGTGGACTATGGCTACACCTTC.